A selection of T cell receptor beta chains follows, all from one sample in a study of chemoradiotherapy in HPV16-positive cancers. Only in-frame clones appear in the TCRdb table, and some are missing; sequencing was by immunoSEQ multiplex PCR. The table shows about 33,000 clones, with roughly nine tenths occurring only once. The input for sequencing was blood, taken from a patient who underwent chemoradiotherapy. The receptors were gathered from a human donor with HPV-associated anogenital cancer. Both conserved end residues are part of each CDR3. Fields, in order: J gene, D gene, clone size, V gene, CDR3 protein, CDR3 DNA. D genes are given only for firm matches. The listing skips clone size in some rows; elsewhere it reads once, few, many or a size class.

TRBJ1-2 | TRBD1 | . | TRBV10-3 | CAIADSRGLDGYTF | TGTGCCATCGCGGACTCCAGGGGGCTGGATGGCTACACCTTC
TRBJ2-7 | . | . | TRBV19 | CASSILSPTYEQYF | TGTGCCAGTAGTATCCTAAGCCCTACATACGAGCAGTACTTC
TRBJ2-7 | . | . | TRBV27 | CASSPVVSYEQYF | TGTGCCAGCAGTCCAGTTGTCTCCTACGAGCAGTACTTC
TRBJ2-5 | TRBD2 | few | TRBV10-3 | CAISESRNSGGPRETQYF | TGTGCCATCAGTGAGTCGCGGAATAGCGGGGGCCCAAGGGAGACCCAGTACTTC
TRBJ2-3 | . | once | TRBV19 | CATQEFPDTQYF | TGTGCCACCCAAGAGTTCCCAGATACGCAGTATTTT
TRBJ2-5 | . | . | TRBV6-1 | CASSEPWEAVRTQYF | TGTGCCAGCAGTGAACCATGGGAGGCGGTGCGAACCCAGTACTTC
TRBJ1-2 | . | . | TRBV5-1 | CASSSQVGGYGYTF | TGCGCCAGCAGCTCCCAGGTCGGGGGCTATGGCTACACCTTC
TRBJ1-1 | . | . | TRBV6-5 | CASSSVPMNTEAFF | TGTGCCAGCAGTTCAGTGCCAATGAACACTGAAGCTTTCTTT
TRBJ2-2 | . | . | TRBV7-6 | CASREGLTGELFF | TGTGCCAGCAGGGAAGGGTTGACCGGGGAGCTGTTTTTT
TRBJ1-2 | . | . | TRBV18 | CASSSQGNYGYTF | TGTGCCAGCTCATCTCAGGGCAACTATGGCTACACCTTC
TRBJ1-1 | . | . | TRBV7-9 | CASSYGGAEAFF | TGTGCCAGCAGCTACGGGGGGGCTGAAGCTTTCTTT
TRBJ1-1 | . | . | TRBV14 | CASSQVLGANTEAFF | TGTGCCAGCAGCCAAGTTCTGGGGGCGAACACTGAAGCTTTCTTT
TRBJ2-3 | . | once | TRBV9 | CASSVGGGMNTDTQYF | TGTGCCAGCAGCGTAGGTGGGGGGATGAACACAGATACGCAGTATTTT
TRBJ2-6 | . | . | TRBV4-2 | CASSQSSGANVLTF | TGTGCCAGCAGCCAATCATCAGGGGCCAACGTCCTGACTTTC
TRBJ2-5 | . | . | TRBV5-1 | CASSFHETQYF | TGCGCCAGCAGCTTCCATGAGACCCAGTACTTC
TRBJ1-3 | . | medium-sized | TRBV7-9 | CASSLVSGLSGNTIYF | TGTGCCAGCAGCTTAGTTTCAGGGCTCTCTGGAAACACCATATATTTT
TRBJ2-5 | . | . | TRBV6-1 | CASSEANRQETQYF | TGTGCCAGCAGTGAAGCGAACAGACAAGAGACCCAGTACTTC
TRBJ2-7 | . | . | TRBV19 | CASSMRSGTRGEQYF | TGTGCCAGTAGTATGAGGTCGGGGACGCGGGGCGAGCAGTACTTC
TRBJ2-1 | . | . | TRBV29-1 | CSGYTAYNEQFF | TGCAGCGGGTATACGGCCTACAATGAGCAGTTCTTC
TRBJ2-1 | . | . | TRBV7-8 | CASSLEKGEQFF | TGTGCCAGCAGCTTAGAAAAAGGCGAGCAGTTCTTC
TRBJ2-1 | . | . | TRBV11-1 | CASSLEGNEQFF | TGTGCCAGCAGCTTAGAGGGGAATGAGCAGTTCTTC
TRBJ2-5 | . | once | TRBV6-6 | CASRDHGVEETQYF | TGTGCCAGCAGGGATCATGGGGTAGAGGAGACCCAGTACTTC
TRBJ1-4 | . | . | TRBV2 | CASTGQPPEKLFF | TGTGCCAGCACCGGACAGCCACCTGAAAAACTGTTTTTT
TRBJ1-2 | . | . | TRBV19 | CASSSDGRGYYGYTF | TGTGCCAGTAGTTCTGACGGTCGGGGATACTATGGCTACACCTTC
TRBJ1-2 | TRBD1 | . | TRBV4-1 | CASSQDRGTGGASGYTF | TGCGCCAGCAGCCAGGACCGCGGGACAGGGGGCGCAAGTGGCTACACCTTC
TRBJ2-1 | TRBD2 | . | TRBV5-6 | CASSEEHSGGPTQFF | TGTGCCAGCAGCGAAGAGCATAGCGGGGGGCCCACACAGTTCTTC
TRBJ1-2 | . | . | TRBV6-5 | CASSYSGTYGYTF | TGTGCCAGCAGTTACTCGGGCACCTATGGCTACACCTTC
TRBJ2-3 | . | . | TRBV11-2 | CASSSYTESTDTQYF | TGTGCCAGCAGCTCCTACACAGAAAGCACAGATACGCAGTATTTT
TRBJ2-7 | . | . | TRBV7-2 | CASSLAQEGEQYF | TGTGCCAGCAGCTTAGCGCAGGAAGGGGAGCAGTACTTC
TRBJ1-1 | TRBD1 | few | TRBV28 | CASSLEGAGSEAFF | TGTGCCAGCAGTCTCGAGGGGGCTGGCTCTGAAGCTTTCTTT
TRBJ2-1 | TRBD2 | . | TRBV4-1 | CASSQAIAGGSYNEQFF | TGCGCCAGCAGCCAGGCCATAGCGGGGGGCTCCTACAATGAGCAGTTCTTC
TRBJ1-3 | . | . | TRBV7-2 | CASSLTGGPSGNTIYF | TGTGCCAGCAGCCTGACAGGTGGACCTTCTGGAAACACCATATATTTT
TRBJ1-5 | . | few | TRBV11-2 | CASSRSNQPQHF | TGTGCCAGCAGCCGGAGCAATCAGCCCCAGCATTTT
TRBJ1-6 | . | few | TRBV28 | CASSSYRPPEGSYNSPLHF | TGTGCCAGCAGTTCCTATCGACCCCCCGAGGGATCCTATAATTCACCCCTCCACTTT
TRBJ2-7 | TRBD2 | . | TRBV28 | CASPPMGLAGWSSYEQYF | TGTGCCAGCCCCCCTATGGGACTAGCGGGGTGGAGCTCCTACGAGCAGTACTTC
TRBJ2-5 | . | once | TRBV7-7 | CASSLSKVETQYF | TGTGCCAGCAGCTTATCGAAGGTGGAGACCCAGTACTTC
TRBJ1-5 | . | . | TRBV7-2 | CASSLGDNNQPQHF | TGTGCCAGCAGCTTAGGTGACAACAATCAGCCCCAGCATTTT
TRBJ1-4 | . | . | TRBV5-1 | CASSSDSATNEKLFF | TGCGCCAGCAGCTCGGACAGTGCAACTAATGAAAAACTGTTTTTT
TRBJ1-2 | TRBD1 | . | TRBV19 | CASGTAPHNYGYTF | TGTGCCAGCGGGACAGCGCCGCATAACTATGGCTACACCTTC
TRBJ2-7 | . | . | TRBV18 | CASSTGHLREQYF | TGTGCCAGCTCAACAGGCCACCTACGCGAGCAGTACTTC
TRBJ1-6 | . | . | TRBV5-1 | CASSLESSYNSPLHF | TGCGCCAGCAGCTTGGAGAGCTCCTATAATTCACCCCTCCACTTT
TRBJ2-7 | . | . | TRBV14 | CASSQDIGEQYF | TGTGCCAGCAGCCAAGATATCGGCGAGCAGTACTTC
TRBJ2-7 | . | . | TRBV7-2 | CASREAVYSYEQYF | TGTGCCAGCAGGGAGGCGGTCTACTCCTACGAGCAGTACTTC